This TCR beta chain was recovered during a study of CD8 T cells in Susac syndrome. Germline V lookup: CDR1 LGHNA, CDR2 YNFKEQ. This CDR3 comprises 14 residues. Trimming removed 0 bases from V and 6 bases from J, with 11 bases in between. Random hexamers primed reverse transcription of 0.5 to 1 ug RNA. TCRdb re-analysed the immunoSEQ multiplex PCR reads in MiXCR, keeping a single row per CDR3 protein. The repertoire holds approximately 110,000 distinct CDR3 sequences, with roughly 95% as singletons. V and J are TRBV4-2 and TRBJ2-5; D may be TRBD1 (6 bases). The sequenced material came from CD4+ T cells from PBMCs. This TCR came from a human donor in good health. CDR3 coding DNA: TGTGCCAGCAGCCAAGAACAGGGCTCGCAGACCCAGTACTTC. This codes for CASSQEQGSQTQYF.